This TCR beta chain originates from a study of blood T cell repertoires in COVID-19. The table came from immunoSEQ multiplex PCR; TCRdb's copy has only in-frame clones and leaves some out. The sample has about 170,000 clones, around 83% seen once; the top ten hold roughly 7%. The CDR3 is 16 residues long. The V and J ends lost 3 bases and 0 bases, in that order; junction bases with no gene match: 8. CDR1 is SGHVS and CDR2 is FQNEAQ in the germline V gene. The sequence came from a woman older than 75 in a cohort sampled during active or convalescent COVID-19. Sequenced: peripheral blood. The chain has TRBV7-8 and TRBJ2-7; 7 bases are a match to TRBD2. As DNA, the CDR3 is TGTGCCAGCAGCTTTGAGCGGGGTCGAAGCTCCTACGAGCAGTACTTC. It specifies CASSFERGRSSYEQYF.